This T cell receptor (beta chain) was observed in a study of blood T cell repertoires in COVID-19 (dated by TCRdb to the early 2020s). Some background on the complete study: Samples covering the acute and convalescent phases of COVID-19 were provided by collaborators in the United States, Italy and Spain. The material from the prospective study consisted of cDNA or gDNA derived from T cells, B-cell-depleted T cells, or PBMCs. Subjects who had been exposed to COVID-19, were actively infected with it, or had recovered from it provided the deeply sampled blood TCRbeta repertoires that made up the dataset. The repertoires were made available in a free public database intended to serve as a resource for research on the immune response to SARS-CoV-2. The samples were drawn from two sources: the first 160 participants of the ongoing ImmuneRACE study, and about 1,300 subjects contributed by 6 global collaborators. Sample metadata almost always included a de-identified subject ID, COVID-19 status, age in years and sex. Where available, HLA class I and class II types were obtained from metadata supplied by the sample provider rather than from assay-based typing. Results and caveats for the whole study, not just this receptor: How much clinical and demographic metadata was included differed by source and by participant, and the metadata was provided uncurated.

Note on this clone: Its target antigen remains unknown. No per-base quality is available; no much larger clone lies one base away.

From V the trimming removes 4 bases and from J it removes 3 bases, while the gene matches leave 7 bases of the junction unaccounted for. Measured from the cysteine to the phenylalanine, the CDR3 is 16 residues long. Only the CDR3 DNA is retained, 48 bases long and in frame from the first base. The CDR1 and CDR2 encoded by the germline V gene are SGHTA and FQGNSA. TCRbeta CDR3 regions were amplified from genomic DNA by means of the immunoSEQ Assay, a bias-controlled multiplex PCR. As for how the authors treated the data: Within the assay, amplification of reference gene primers was used to estimate how many nucleated cells each sample contained. To quantify the absolute abundance of each unique TCRbeta CDR3 rearrangement, sequence reads were collapsed and filtered. For each sample, productive Simpson clonality was calculated by taking the square root of Simpson's diversity index across productive rearrangements. TCRdb carries this immuneACCESS record with in-frame sequences only. Its versions omit some clonotypes, under half of them owing to an unresolved V gene in the studies checked, with the rest unexplained. For V, J and clone size, that table is used; D and trimming come from the DNA. For this sample there are over 200,000 clones; approximately 89% appear just once. Together, the top ten hold over 2% of the sample.

Collaborating institutions collected whole blood in K2EDTA tubes following their own protocols. For TCRbeta analysis, collaborators shipped samples in one of three forms: frozen whole blood, isolated PBMCs, or DNA extracted from either of those sample types. This TCR came from a woman in her 50s with acute or convalescent COVID-19. This receptor chain uses TRBV7-2 and TRBJ2-7; TRBD2 agrees with 12 junctional bases. The sequenced sample consisted of peripheral blood. Read as DNA, the sequence is TGTGCCAGCAGCTCTAGCGGGAGGGCCAGGGTCTACGAGCAGTACTTC. This sequence encodes CASSSSGRARVYEQYF.